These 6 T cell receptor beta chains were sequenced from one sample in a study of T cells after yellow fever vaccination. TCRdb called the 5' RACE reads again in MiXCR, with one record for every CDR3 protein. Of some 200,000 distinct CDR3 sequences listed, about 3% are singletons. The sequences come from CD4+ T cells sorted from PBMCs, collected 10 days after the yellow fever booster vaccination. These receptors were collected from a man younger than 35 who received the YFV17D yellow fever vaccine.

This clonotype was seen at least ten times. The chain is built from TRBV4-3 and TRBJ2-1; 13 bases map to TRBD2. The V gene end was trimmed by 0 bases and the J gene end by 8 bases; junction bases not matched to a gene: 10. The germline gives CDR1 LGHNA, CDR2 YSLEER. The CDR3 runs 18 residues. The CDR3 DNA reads TGCGCCAGCAGCCAAGATTCAGGGACTAGCGGGGATCGGGATGAGCAGTTCTTC. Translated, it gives CASSQDSGTSGDRDEQFF.

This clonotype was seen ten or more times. Here the CDR3 reads CSARDGPYGYTF. CDR3 nucleotides: TGCAGTGCTAGGGACGGACCCTATGGCTACACCTTC. The chain is built from TRBV20-1 and TRBJ1-2; D is unclear. CDR1 is DFQATT and CDR2 is SNEGSKA in the germline V gene (reference sequence). V was clipped by 3 bases and J by 4 bases, with 9 bases between them. This CDR3 is built from 12 residues.

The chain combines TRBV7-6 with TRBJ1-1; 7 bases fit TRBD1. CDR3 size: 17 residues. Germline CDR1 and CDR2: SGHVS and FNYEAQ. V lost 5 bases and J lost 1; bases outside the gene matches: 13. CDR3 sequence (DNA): TGTGCCAGCAGCGCTTACCAACCAGGGGGGAGGAACACTGAAGCTTTCTTT. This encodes CASSAYQPGGRNTEAFF.

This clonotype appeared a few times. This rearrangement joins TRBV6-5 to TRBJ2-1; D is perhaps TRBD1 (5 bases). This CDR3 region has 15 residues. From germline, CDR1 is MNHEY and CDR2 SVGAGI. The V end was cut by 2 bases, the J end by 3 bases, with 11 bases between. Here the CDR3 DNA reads TGTGCCAGCAGTTACGAGTCAGGGTTCTACAATGAGCAGTTCTTC. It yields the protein CASSYESGFYNEQFF.

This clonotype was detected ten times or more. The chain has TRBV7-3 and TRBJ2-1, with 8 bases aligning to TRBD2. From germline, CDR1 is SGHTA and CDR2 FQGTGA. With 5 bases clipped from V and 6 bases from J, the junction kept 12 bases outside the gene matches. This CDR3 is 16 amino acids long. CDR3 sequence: CASSLPGTRGGNEQFF. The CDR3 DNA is TGTGCCAGCAGCCTACCCGGGACTAGAGGGGGCAATGAGCAGTTCTTC.

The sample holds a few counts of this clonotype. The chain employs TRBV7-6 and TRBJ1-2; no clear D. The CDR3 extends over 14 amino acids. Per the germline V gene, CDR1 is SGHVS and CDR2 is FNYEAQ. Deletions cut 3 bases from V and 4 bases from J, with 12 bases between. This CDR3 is CASSLGVGSYGYTF. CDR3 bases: TGTGCCAGCAGCTTGGGTGTCGGTAGCTATGGCTACACCTTC.